Listed here is a single T cell receptor beta chain. Its antigen is unknown. Until DNA extraction, the samples held between 1-10 million cryopreserved PBMC. These data belong to a study of long-term antiretroviral therapy in people with HIV. Study outcomes and limitations: Although diversity increased after ART, it remained lower than in transplant donor controls. In the period from about 2004 to 2017, blood was collected, possibly under older ART regimens. HIV repertoires covered narrower CDR3 length ranges than controls did.

They ran version v3.0 of the immunoSEQ assay at survey level. Generated by immunoSEQ multiplex PCR, the TCRdb table keeps only in-frame clones and is missing some. The repertoire holds around 29,000 clones, roughly 93% seen once, with 6.4% in the top ten. Trimming pared 1 base from V and 6 bases from J, leaving 6 bases between. The germline gives CDR1 SGHDN, CDR2 FVKESK. The CDR3 runs to 13 residues. Sequenced material: unsorted PBMCs, taken roughly 6.5 years after starting antiretroviral therapy. J is TRBJ2-2 and V is TRBV14; weak D call: TRBD1 (5 bases). The TCR originated in a woman aged 40 to 50 with HIV. CDR3 amino acids: CASSQARAGELFF. CDR3 coding DNA: TGTGCCAGCAGCCAAGCCAGGGCCGGGGAGCTGTTTTTT.